A selection of T cell receptor beta chains follows, all from one sample in a study of blood T cells in healthy people across ages. TCRdb ran MiXCR on the 5' RACE reads and lists one entry per CDR3 protein. The sample records about a million distinct CDR3 sequences, around 48% being singletons. Sequenced input: blood. All receptors derive from a man younger than 45 in good health. The CDR3 runs from the conserved cysteine through the conserved F or W. D genes are given only for firm matches. Some rows mark clone size as missing; the rest say once, few, many or name a class of expanded clone.

abundance: -; j_gene: TRBJ2-1; v_gene: TRBV7-2; d_gene: TRBD2; CDR3aa: CASSLARGGFGNEQFF; CDR3nt: TGTGCCAGCAGCTTAGCACGGGGGGGCTTCGGCAATGAGCAGTTCTTC
abundance: few; j_gene: TRBJ2-3; v_gene: TRBV4-1; d_gene: TRBD2; CDR3aa: CASSLRLAGTTDTQYF; CDR3nt: TGCGCCAGCAGCCTAAGACTAGCGGGGACCACAGATACGCAGTATTTT
abundance: once; j_gene: TRBJ2-3; v_gene: TRBV15; d_gene: -; CDR3aa: CATSRERIDTQYF; CDR3nt: TGTGCCACCAGCAGAGAGCGGATAGATACGCAGTATTTT
abundance: -; j_gene: TRBJ2-3; v_gene: TRBV4-2; d_gene: TRBD2; CDR3aa: CASGQDSASGSLTDTQYF; CDR3nt: TGTGCCAGCGGCCAAGATTCGGCTAGCGGGTCTCTCACAGATACGCAGTATTTT
abundance: -; j_gene: TRBJ2-1; v_gene: TRBV20-1; d_gene: -; CDR3aa: CSADPAKSGLTNEQFF; CDR3nt: TGCAGTGCAGATCCCGCAAAGTCCGGCCTAACCAATGAGCAGTTCTTC
abundance: -; j_gene: TRBJ2-7; v_gene: TRBV29-1; d_gene: TRBD1; CDR3aa: CSVSPGTGFNYEQYF; CDR3nt: TGCAGCGTCAGTCCCGGGACAGGGTTTAACTACGAGCAGTACTTC
abundance: -; j_gene: TRBJ2-3; v_gene: TRBV20-1; d_gene: TRBD2; CDR3aa: CSARDWRGGDTDMQYF; CDR3nt: TGCAGTGCTAGAGATTGGCGGGGGGGGGACACAGATATGCAGTATTTT
abundance: -; j_gene: TRBJ2-5; v_gene: TRBV7-8; d_gene: -; CDR3aa: CASSLGAGGILETQYF; CDR3nt: TGTGCCAGCAGCTTAGGAGCCGGGGGTATACTGGAGACCCAGTACTTC
abundance: -; j_gene: TRBJ2-7; v_gene: TRBV15; d_gene: TRBD1; CDR3aa: CATSPRTGNYEQYF; CDR3nt: TGTGCCACCAGCCCGCGGACAGGGAACTACGAGCAGTACTTC
abundance: -; j_gene: TRBJ2-5; v_gene: TRBV20-1; d_gene: TRBD2; CDR3aa: CSASIMAGGRETQYF; CDR3nt: TGCAGTGCTAGCATTATGGCGGGGGGTCGTGAGACCCAGTACTTC
abundance: -; j_gene: TRBJ2-3; v_gene: TRBV2; d_gene: -; CDR3aa: CASSGDPTDTQYF; CDR3nt: TGTGCCAGCAGTGGTGACCCCACAGATACGCAGTATTTT
abundance: -; j_gene: TRBJ2-5; v_gene: TRBV27; d_gene: -; CDR3aa: CASSLGSASETQYF; CDR3nt: TGTGCCAGCAGTTTGGGTTCGGCGAGCGAGACCCAGTACTTC
abundance: -; j_gene: TRBJ2-3; v_gene: TRBV11-2; d_gene: -; CDR3aa: CASSLTAGEFTDTQYF; CDR3nt: TGTGCCAGCAGCTTAACCGCCGGGGAATTCACAGATACGCAGTATTTT
abundance: -; j_gene: TRBJ1-3; v_gene: TRBV6-6; d_gene: -; CDR3aa: CASSPRRGFSGNTIYF; CDR3nt: TGTGCCAGCAGCCCGCGGCGGGGCTTCTCTGGAAACACCATATATTTT
abundance: -; j_gene: TRBJ1-1; v_gene: TRBV6-2/TRBV6-3; d_gene: -; CDR3aa: CASSPTRPTEAFF; CDR3nt: TGTGCCAGCAGTCCCACTCGACCAACTGAAGCTTTCTTT
abundance: few; j_gene: TRBJ2-5; v_gene: TRBV7-6; d_gene: -; CDR3aa: CASSLNRGHRETQYF; CDR3nt: TGTGCCAGCAGCTTAAATAGGGGCCATAGGGAGACCCAGTACTTC
abundance: -; j_gene: TRBJ2-7; v_gene: TRBV25-1; d_gene: -; CDR3aa: CASSDGTPYYEQYF; CDR3nt: TGTGCCAGCAGTGATGGGACACCTTACTACGAGCAGTACTTC
abundance: -; j_gene: TRBJ1-2; v_gene: TRBV4-3; d_gene: -; CDR3aa: CASSQEGRGLDGYTF; CDR3nt: TGCGCCAGCAGCCAAGAGGGCAGGGGACTGGATGGCTACACCTTC
abundance: many; j_gene: TRBJ2-7; v_gene: TRBV9; d_gene: TRBD1; CDR3aa: CASSVVGDRGYEQYF; CDR3nt: TGTGCCAGCAGCGTTGTGGGGGACAGGGGCTACGAGCAGTACTTC
abundance: -; j_gene: TRBJ2-3; v_gene: TRBV27; d_gene: TRBD2; CDR3aa: CASSPPGLAGEQYF; CDR3nt: TGTGCCAGCAGTCCACCCGGACTAGCGGGGGAGCAGTATTTT
abundance: few; j_gene: TRBJ2-7; v_gene: TRBV7-2; d_gene: -; CDR3aa: CASSSYRTASYEQYF; CDR3nt: TGTGCCAGCAGCTCGTACCGGACAGCCTCCTACGAGCAGTACTTC
abundance: -; j_gene: TRBJ2-3; v_gene: TRBV7-3; d_gene: -; CDR3aa: CASSLMGGDGTDTQYF; CDR3nt: TGTGCCAGCAGCTTAATGGGCGGCGACGGCACAGATACGCAGTATTTT
abundance: -; j_gene: TRBJ2-5; v_gene: TRBV29-1; d_gene: TRBD2; CDR3aa: CGVLLAGLETQYF; CDR3nt: TGCGGCGTCCTACTAGCGGGGTTAGAGACCCAGTACTTC
abundance: -; j_gene: TRBJ2-1; v_gene: TRBV27; d_gene: TRBD1; CDR3aa: CASSSYVTGGSEQFF; CDR3nt: TGTGCCAGCAGTTCGTATGTAACAGGGGGCAGTGAGCAGTTCTTC
abundance: -; j_gene: TRBJ1-1; v_gene: TRBV5-1; d_gene: TRBD1; CDR3aa: CASRTGGGGTEAFF; CDR3nt: TGCGCCAGCAGGACAGGGGGGGGTGGCACTGAAGCTTTCTTT
abundance: -; j_gene: TRBJ2-3; v_gene: TRBV21-1; d_gene: -; CDR3aa: CASSKVGGGTDTQYF; CDR3nt: -
abundance: -; j_gene: TRBJ2-3; v_gene: TRBV20-1; d_gene: -; CDR3aa: CSATSAGAIRDTQYF; CDR3nt: TGCAGTGCTACCTCGGCGGGGGCAATCAGGGATACGCAGTATTTT
abundance: -; j_gene: TRBJ1-1; v_gene: TRBV3-1; d_gene: TRBD1; CDR3aa: CASSQRQGAGTEAFF; CDR3nt: TGTGCCAGCAGCCAACGTCAGGGGGCCGGAACTGAAGCTTTCTTT
abundance: medium-sized; j_gene: TRBJ1-2; v_gene: TRBV12-3/TRBV12-4; d_gene: -; CDR3aa: CASRGLSNSYTF; CDR3nt: TGTGCCAGCAGGGGACTTTCCAATAGCTACACCTTC
abundance: -; j_gene: TRBJ1-1; v_gene: TRBV7-2; d_gene: -; CDR3aa: CASSLEPGGEAFF; CDR3nt: TGTGCCAGCAGCTTAGAACCGGGAGGTGAAGCTTTCTTT
abundance: -; j_gene: TRBJ2-7; v_gene: TRBV12-3/TRBV12-4; d_gene: -; CDR3aa: CASSKKLDSYEQYF; CDR3nt: TGTGCCAGCAGTAAAAAGTTAGACAGCTACGAGCAGTACTTC
abundance: -; j_gene: TRBJ1-1; v_gene: TRBV12-3/TRBV12-4; d_gene: -; CDR3aa: CASSLAGLYTEAFF; CDR3nt: TGTGCCAGCAGTTTAGCGGGCCTTTACACTGAAGCTTTCTTT
abundance: few; j_gene: TRBJ1-6; v_gene: TRBV7-2; d_gene: -; CDR3aa: CASSLGIGFGNSPLHF; CDR3nt: TGTGCCAGCAGCTTAGGTATCGGGTTTGGTAATTCACCCCTCCACTTT
abundance: few; j_gene: TRBJ2-7; v_gene: TRBV27; d_gene: TRBD2; CDR3aa: CASSWTSGGAEQYF; CDR3nt: TGTGCCAGCAGTTGGACTAGCGGGGGGGCCGAGCAGTACTTC
abundance: -; j_gene: TRBJ1-2; v_gene: TRBV6-6; d_gene: TRBD1; CDR3aa: CASSYSGTDFNYGYTF; CDR3nt: TGTGCCAGCAGTTACTCCGGGACAGACTTTAACTATGGCTACACCTTC
abundance: -; j_gene: TRBJ2-7; v_gene: TRBV2; d_gene: TRBD1; CDR3aa: CATTRDRDYEQYF; CDR3nt: TGTGCCACAACCCGGGACAGGGACTACGAGCAGTACTTC
abundance: -; j_gene: TRBJ2-1; v_gene: TRBV20-1; d_gene: -; CDR3aa: CSHRGPVSSYNEQFF; CDR3nt: TGCAGCCACCGGGGTCCTGTGAGCTCCTACAATGAGCAGTTCTTC
abundance: -; j_gene: TRBJ2-7; v_gene: TRBV5-4; d_gene: -; CDR3aa: CASSDGTFYEQYF; CDR3nt: TGTGCCAGCAGCGACGGGACTTTTTACGAGCAGTACTTC